A single sample is the source of the 24 T cell receptor beta chains below, sequenced in a study of blood T cell repertoires in COVID-19. Produced via immunoSEQ multiplex PCR; TCRdb's table is partial and in-frame only. The top ten clones hold around 1.7% of a sample with some 400,000 clones, nearly 90% of them seen once. The sequenced material came from PBMCs or T cells enriched from blood (not recorded which). These receptors were collected from a woman aged 25 to 45 who had recovered from COVID-19.

The chain is built from TRBV11-1 and TRBJ1-1, with a possible D match to TRBD1 (5 bases). CDR3 length: 14 amino acids. V shed 2 bases and J shed 4 bases, with 11 bases lying between them. CDR1 SGHAT and CDR2 FQDESV come from the germline V gene (reference sequence). In DNA, the CDR3 is TGTGCCAGCAGCTTAACCTCGACAGTCACTGAAGCTTTCTTT. It encodes CASSLTSTVTEAFF.

The chain combines TRBV24-1 with TRBJ2-5, with D tentatively TRBD1 (6 bases). Trimming stripped 4 bases from V and 3 bases from J, with 11 bases between. The germline CDR1 and CDR2 sequences are KGHDR and SFDVKD. CDR3 length: 14 amino acids. The CDR3, as DNA: TGTGCCACCAGTGAAGTGGGGGCGAAAGAGACCCAGTACTTC. It translates to CATSEVGAKETQYF.

The rearrangement uses TRBV3-1 (or the pseudogene TRBV3-2) and TRBJ2-7, with D perhaps matching TRBD2 (6 bases). Germline V gene data show CDR1 as LGHDT and CDR2 as YNNKEL (reference sequence). The V and J ends lost 1 base and 5 bases respectively, with 21 bases between them. The CDR3 covers 17 residues. CDR3 amino acids: CASSQGPGLRRGDEQYF. Here the CDR3 DNA reads TGTGCCAGCAGCCAAGGTCCGGGACTTAGAAGAGGCGACGAGCAGTACTTC.

This chain uses TRBV6-5 with TRBJ2-3; maybe TRBD2 (6 bases). The V and J ends lost 6 bases and 6 bases respectively, with 19 bases between them. The CDR3 is made up of 15 amino acids. Germline V lookup: CDR1 MNHEY, CDR2 SVGAGI. This chain's CDR3 is CASRRHGSASDTQYF. CDR3 bases: TGTGCCAGCAGGCGACACGGGAGCGCCAGCGATACGCAGTATTTT.

The chain is built from TRBV7-2 and TRBJ1-4; unclear D gene. Germline loops: CDR1 SGHTA, CDR2 FQGNSA. V lost 3 bases, J lost 7 bases, and 12 bases lay in between. The CDR3 extends over 14 amino acids. CDR3: CASSFGGIGEKLFF. DNA for the CDR3: TGTGCCAGCAGCTTCGGAGGGATAGGTGAAAAACTGTTTTTT.

The chain couples TRBV30 to TRBJ2-7; 8 bases are shared with TRBD1. Germline loops: CDR1 GTSNPN, CDR2 SVGIG (reference sequence). This CDR3 comprises 14 residues. V was pared by 5 bases and J by 3 bases, with 9 bases of the junction left unmatched. The CDR3 protein is CAWGGQGFFYEQYF. The CDR3 nucleotides are TGTGCCTGGGGCGGACAGGGATTCTTCTACGAGCAGTACTTC.

The V and J genes are TRBV7-8 and TRBJ1-3; no reliable D call. CDR1 and CDR2 from the germline V gene are SGHVS and FQNEAQ. CDR3 length: 16 amino acids. V was clipped by 3 bases and J by 0 bases, with 12 bases between them. Here the CDR3 reads CASSFGDIGSGNTIYF. Written as DNA, the CDR3 is TGTGCCAGCAGCTTCGGGGATATCGGCTCTGGAAACACCATATATTTT.

This clone has only one observation. The chain employs TRBV19 and TRBJ1-5, with no clear D. Germline V lookup: CDR1 LNHDA, CDR2 SQIVND (reference sequence). The CDR3 extends over 13 amino acids. V gave up 4 bases and J gave up 5 bases, with 9 bases separating them. The CDR3 loop is CASSTANHQPQHF. The CDR3 coding sequence is TGTGCCAGTAGTACTGCGAATCATCAGCCCCAGCATTTT.

This sequence joins TRBV2 and TRBJ1-2, with TRBD1 matching over 8 bases. Germline CDR1 is SNHLY and CDR2 is FYNNEI. CDR3 length: 12 amino acids. The V gene end was trimmed by 6 bases and the J gene end by 7 bases; junction bases not matched to a gene: 4. The CDR3 loop reads CASSQTGAGYTF. The CDR3 nucleotides are TGTGCCAGCAGCCAGACAGGGGCTGGCTACACCTTC. Full variable domain (missing parts from reference TRBV2 and TRBJ1-2): EPEVTQTPSHQVTQMGQEVILRCVPISNHLYFYWYRQILGQKVEFLVSFYNNEISEKSEIFDDQFSVERPDGSNFTLKIRSTKLEDSAMYFCASSQTGAGYTFGSGTRLTVV.

This clone was detected once. The chain employs TRBV25-1 and TRBJ1-3; tentative D call: TRBD1 (6 bases). V lost 8 bases, J lost 0 bases, and 14 bases lay in between. CDR1 and CDR2 from the germline V gene are MGHDK and SYGVNS. The length of the CDR3 is 15 residues. In DNA, the CDR3 is TGTGCCAGCTGGCCGGGACAAAACTCTGGAAACACCATATATTTT. Residues: CASWPGQNSGNTIYF.

The gene calls are TRBV7-9 and TRBJ1-2; 7 bases are a match to TRBD1. This CDR3 is 13 amino acids long. The germline CDR1 and CDR2 sequences are SEHNR and FQNEAQ (reference sequence). J was trimmed by 4 bases and V by 5 bases; bases with no gene match: 4. CDR3 coding DNA: TGTGCCAGCAGCCCCCGGACAGGCTATGGCTACACCTTC. Amino acid sequence: CASSPRTGYGYTF.

The CDR3 bases are TGTGCCAGCAGCCAAGAGGCCAGGGTGACTGAAGCTTTCTTT. Its translation is CASSQEARVTEAFF. The V and J genes are TRBV4-2 and TRBJ1-1, with D possibly being TRBD1 (5 bases). In germline, CDR1 is LGHNA, CDR2 YNFKEQ. The CDR3 consists of 14 residues. V was cut by 0 bases and J by 5 bases, with 10 bases left in between.

This clone was detected only a few times. The V gene is TRBV6-6, the J gene TRBJ1-5; D possibly corresponds to TRBD1 (5 bases). Germline V gene data show CDR1 as MNHNY and CDR2 as SVGAGI (reference sequence). Trimming pared 10 bases from V and 0 bases from J, leaving 19 bases between. The length of the CDR3 is 16 residues. The CDR3 here is CATTSRQSNSNQPQHF. DNA of the CDR3: TGTGCCACCACATCCAGACAGTCGAATAGCAATCAGCCCCAGCATTTT.

The rearrangement uses TRBV27 and TRBJ2-2; unclear D gene. Germline V lookup: CDR1 MNHEY, CDR2 SMNVEV (reference sequence). CDR3 size: 20 residues. V lost 10 bases to trimming and J lost 0 bases, with 30 bases between them. The CDR3 here is CATKVRHTTLHSTNTGELFF. In DNA, the CDR3 is TGTGCCACCAAAGTTCGCCATACTACCCTCCATTCGACGAACACCGGGGAGCTGTTTTTT.

This chain joins TRBV9 and TRBJ1-2, with TRBD1 as a possible D gene (6 bases). There are 16 residues in the CDR3. Trimming took off 1 base at V and 2 bases at J, with 15 bases between the two ends. Germline CDR1 reads SGDLS; CDR2 reads YYNGEE. Written as DNA, the CDR3 is TGTGCCAGCAGCGTACGAGGGGGTCAAGCGAACTATGGCTACACCTTC. It yields the protein CASSVRGGQANYGYTF.

V gene TRBV5-1 combines with J gene TRBJ1-5, with D hard to call. The germline V gene has CDR1 SGHRS and CDR2 YFSETQ. This CDR3 region has 16 residues. The V end was cut by 0 bases, the J end by 7 bases, with 17 bases between. The CDR3 spells CASSLAVVRGLQPQHF. CDR3 coding DNA: TGCGCCAGCAGCTTGGCAGTAGTCCGGGGTTTGCAGCCCCAGCATTTT.

The rearrangement links TRBV7-8 to TRBJ2-7; 8 bases are a match to TRBD2. V dropped 4 bases and J dropped 9; count of bases not matched to a gene: 17. The V gene's germline CDR1 is SGHVS and CDR2 FQNEAQ. CDR3 length equals 16 residues. The CDR3 protein is CASSSRLGLGVFGQYF. CDR3 nucleotide sequence: TGTGCCAGCAGCTCCCGTCTGGGACTAGGGGTCTTCGGGCAGTACTTC. Complete variable domain (other parts from reference TRBV7-8 and TRBJ2-7): GAGVSQSPRYKVAKRGQDVALRCDPISGHVSLFWYQQALGQGPEFLTYFQNEAQLDKSGLPSDRFFAERPEGSVSTLKIQRTQQEDSAVYLCASSSRLGLGVFGQYFGPGTRLTVT.

The rearrangement links TRBV28 to TRBJ2-7; 8 bases align to TRBD1. CDR3 length: 13 amino acids. Germline-derived CDR1 and CDR2 are MDHEN and SYDVKM. V dropped 6 bases and J dropped 6; count of bases not matched to a gene: 7. This CDR3 reads CASRHRTGPEQYF. In DNA, the CDR3 is TGTGCCAGCAGGCACAGGACAGGGCCCGAGCAGTACTTC.

This clone was counted only a few times. V gene TRBV5-1 combines with J gene TRBJ2-7, with unresolved D. The V end was cut by 0 bases, the J end by 2 bases, with 9 bases between. Germline assignment: CDR1 SGHRS and CDR2 YFSETQ. The CDR3 covers 14 residues. As DNA, the CDR3 is TGCGCCAGCAGCTTGGGTGGTGTAGCCTACGAGCAGTACTTC. This codes for CASSLGGVAYEQYF.

The J gene is TRBJ2-5, the V gene TRBV3-1 (or the pseudogene TRBV3-2), with TRBD2 matching over 8 bases. The CDR3 runs to 15 residues. The germline CDR1 and CDR2 sequences are LGHDT and YNNKEL (reference sequence). J lost 6 bases, V lost 3 bases, and 9 bases had no gene match. CDR3 residues: CASSQLLAAGKTQYF. The DNA for the CDR3 is TGTGCCAGCAGCCAGTTACTAGCGGCCGGGAAGACCCAGTACTTC.

This clone was detected once. The chain uses TRBV5-4 and TRBJ2-7; TRBD1 might be the D (6 bases). V gave up 2 bases and J gave up 1 base, with 13 bases separating them. The CDR3 runs to 15 residues. CDR1 and CDR2 from the germline V gene are SGHNT and YYREEE (reference sequence). CDR3 amino acids: CASSFGTRKSYEQYF. CDR3 sequence (DNA): TGTGCCAGCAGCTTCGGGACACGAAAATCCTACGAGCAGTACTTC.

The rearrangement uses TRBV19 and TRBJ1-4, with 9 positions matching TRBD1. The germline V gene encodes CDR1 LNHDA and CDR2 SQIVND (reference sequence). After removal of 5 bases from V and 7 bases from J, the junction contained 8 bases not matched to a gene. CDR3 length: 15 residues. In DNA, the CDR3 is TGTGCCAGTAGTGGACGGGACAGGGATACTGAAAAACTGTTTTTT. This translates into CASSGRDRDTEKLFF.

The chain uses TRBV9 and TRBJ2-1, with D maybe TRBD1 (6 bases). From germline, CDR1 is SGDLS and CDR2 YYNGEE. This CDR3 comprises 10 residues. V lost 7 bases and J lost 9, with 8 bases in between. The CDR3 DNA follows: TGTGCCAGCTCAGGGGCTGAGCAGTTCTTC. It specifies CASSGAEQFF. Supplemented by reference TRBV9 and TRBJ2-1, the full variable domain reads DSGVTQTPKHLITATGQRVTLRCSPRSGDLSVYWYQQSLDQGLQFLIQYYNGEERAKGNILERFSAQQFPDLHSELNLSSLELGDSALYFCASSGAEQFFGPGTRLTVL.

This rearrangement joins TRBV29-1 to TRBJ1-1; D is ambiguous. Germline V gene data show CDR1 as SQVTM and CDR2 as ANQGSEA. The CDR3 is 11 residues long. The germline V and J ends were trimmed by 7 bases and 0 bases, with 6 bases remaining between them. The CDR3 loop reads CSGRLNTEAFF. The CDR3 DNA reads TGCAGCGGGAGATTGAACACTGAAGCTTTCTTT. Variable domain in full (rest from reference TRBV29-1 and TRBJ1-1): SAVISQKPSRDICQRGTSLTIQCQVDSQVTMMFWYRQQPGQSLTLIATANQGSEATYESGFVIDKFPISRPNLTFSTLTVSNMSPEDSSIYLCSGRLNTEAFFGQGTRLTVV.